This TCR beta chain was recorded in a study of shared clonotypes between healthy human individuals. This CDR3 comprises 12 residues. V lost 1 base, J lost 5 bases, and 5 bases lay in between. CDR1 and CDR2 (germline): SGHTA, FQGNSA. A remark on this clone: With a much larger clone just one base away, this may be a read error. This same CDR3 is encoded by further DNA sequences in the sample.

Measured with immunoSEQ multiplex PCR; TCRdb has only the in-frame clones, and not every one. This sample has some 79,000 clones; about 65% occur once, and the top ten carry roughly 56%. The rearrangement uses TRBV7-2 and TRBJ1-1, with D unclear. The receptor's source is a man between 25 and 39 years old in good health. Material for sequencing was memory CD8+ T cells sorted from blood. Subset given: CD45RO+ cells pooled with CCR7-negative TemRA cells. In DNA form, the CDR3 reads TGTGCCAGCAGCTTAGGGTATACTGAAGCTTTCTTT. Protein sequence: CASSLGYTEAFF.